This T cell receptor beta chain was obtained from a study of blood T cell repertoires in COVID-19. Using immunoSEQ multiplex PCR, the repertoire was profiled, and TCRdb retains in-frame clones only, with some absent. The sample yields approximately 100,000 clones, roughly nine tenths seen once. V lost 7 bases and J 5 bases, leaving 9 bases between the germline ends. The CDR3 consists of 13 residues. Per germline, CDR1 ENHRY and CDR2 SYGVKD. The clonotype was recovered from a man aged 45-65 years with acute or convalescent COVID-19. V gene TRBV10-3 combines with J gene TRBJ1-6; maybe TRBD1 (5 bases). The sample was peripheral blood. DNA for the CDR3: TGTGCCATCAAACAGACAGATAATTCACCCCTCCACTTT. Encoded protein: CAIKQTDNSPLHF.